This entry lists 11 T cell receptor beta chains sequenced from one sample in a study of blood T cell repertoires in COVID-19. Measured with immunoSEQ multiplex PCR; TCRdb has only the in-frame clones, and not every one. Of roughly 76,000 clones in the sample, around 89% were seen once. What was sequenced was peripheral blood. The receptors originated from a man between 65 and 85 years old with active or convalescent COVID-19.

The chain employs TRBV5-4 and TRBJ2-5, with 15 bases lining up with TRBD2. The V gene end was trimmed by 0 bases and the J gene end by 5 bases; junction bases not matched to a gene: 2. Germline V gives CDR1 SGHNT, CDR2 YYREEE (reference sequence). This CDR3 region has 16 residues. This CDR3 is CASSLAGTSGRETQYF. The CDR3 region has the DNA TGTGCCAGCAGCTTGGCAGGGACTAGCGGGAGGGAGACCCAGTACTTC.

This chain connects TRBV19 to TRBJ2-2; possible D gene TRBD1, 5 bases. The CDR3 has 17 residues. Germline CDR1 reads LNHDA; CDR2 reads SQIVND (reference sequence). Between the trimmed V and J ends, which lost 3 bases and 4 bases, there was a span of 18 bases. The DNA of the CDR3 is TGTGCCAGTAGTATGGGATTGTCCAGGGTTGGCACCGGGGAGCTGTTTTTT. The encoded protein is CASSMGLSRVGTGELFF.

The gene calls are TRBV29-1 and TRBJ2-7; 10 nucleotides align to TRBD1. The CDR3 is 14 amino acids. With V trimmed by 4 bases and J by 4 bases, 7 bases remained unmatched. Germline values: CDR1 SQVTM, CDR2 ANQGSEA. CDR3: CSVGQGQGFYEQYF. The DNA for the CDR3 is TGCAGCGTTGGTCAGGGACAGGGGTTTTACGAGCAGTACTTC.

The chain uses TRBV11-3 and TRBJ2-1; 10 positions match TRBD2. The CDR3 extends over 14 amino acids. From germline, CDR1 is SGHNT and CDR2 YENEEA. Trimming at V came to 1 base and at J to 9 bases, leaving 3 bases not matched to a gene. CDR3 sequence (DNA): TGTGCCAGCAGCTTAGGGTCTAGCGGGAGTGAGCAGTTCTTC. This gives the protein CASSLGSSGSEQFF.

A single count supports this clone. The chain links TRBV28 to TRBJ1-5, with 7 bases that match TRBD1. Germline V lookup: CDR1 MDHEN, CDR2 SYDVKM. The CDR3 runs to 15 residues. After removal of 4 bases from V and 2 bases from J, the junction contained 5 bases not matched to a gene. The CDR3 is CASSSPGQGNQPQHF. The DNA for the CDR3 is TGTGCCAGCAGTTCCCCTGGACAGGGCAATCAGCCCCAGCATTTT.

The chain employs TRBV2 and TRBJ1-5; the D gene is possibly TRBD1 (5 bases). The germline CDR1 and CDR2 sequences are SNHLY and FYNNEI. The CDR3 contains 13 residues. Trimming removed 9 bases at V and 0 bases at J, with 9 bases between. As DNA, the CDR3 is TGTGCCAGTCAGACAGTTAGCAATCAGCCCCAGCATTTT. Translated, it gives CASQTVSNQPQHF.

This clone showed up just a few times. V and J are TRBV7-9 and TRBJ1-2, with TRBD1 as a possible D gene (6 bases). Per germline, CDR1 SEHNR and CDR2 FQNEAQ (reference sequence). CDR3 size: 12 residues. The V and J ends lost 5 bases and 4 bases respectively, with 8 bases between them. CDR3 sequence (DNA): TGTGCCAGCAGCCAGGACAGCTATGGCTACACCTTC. Translating gives CASSQDSYGYTF.

This clone was picked up one time. The gene calls are TRBV2 and TRBJ2-2, with 8 bases fitting TRBD2. The V and J ends lost 7 bases and 2 bases, in that order; junction bases with no gene match: 3. Germline assignment: CDR1 SNHLY and CDR2 FYNNEI. CDR3 length equals 14 residues. DNA of the CDR3: TGTGCCAGCACTACTAGCGGAAACACCGGGGAGCTGTTTTTT. Encoded protein: CASTTSGNTGELFF.

This clone was counted a single time. This CDR3 reads CASSLERGLGREYF. As DNA, the CDR3 is TGTGCCAGCAGCTTGGAGAGGGGACTAGGGAGGGAGTACTTC. This sequence joins TRBV5-6 and TRBJ2-7, with TRBD2 matching 8 bases. Germline loops: CDR1 SGHDT, CDR2 YYEEEE. Trimming took 0 bases from V and 11 from J; bases not matched to a gene: 10. The CDR3 is made up of 14 amino acids.

The V gene is TRBV7-9, the J gene TRBJ1-1; 7 bases agree with TRBD1. Germline lookup yields CDR1 SEHNR and CDR2 FQNEAQ (reference sequence). The junction had 16 bases not matched to a gene; V was cut back by 5 bases and J by 4 bases. The CDR3 is 17 residues long. In DNA, the CDR3 is TGTGCCAGCAGCCCCTTCAGGGGGGCCAGTGAGGGCACTGAAGCTTTCTTT. Translation gives CASSPFRGASEGTEAFF.

The chain links TRBV30 to TRBJ2-4, with TRBD1 matching 7 bases. The length of the CDR3 is 14 residues. Germline V gene lookup returns CDR1 GTSNPN and CDR2 SVGIG (reference sequence). V dropped 4 bases and J dropped 1; count of bases not matched to a gene: 4. The CDR3 DNA follows: TGTGCCTGGACGACAGGGAATGCCAAAAACATTCAGTACTTC. Its translation is CAWTTGNAKNIQYF.